A selection of T cell receptor beta chains follows, all from one sample in a study of T cells in Graves' hyperthyroidism and ophthalmopathy. MiXCR was run by TCRdb on the multiplex PCR reads, yielding one entry per CDR3 protein. The sample contains around 300,000 distinct CDR3 sequences, about an eighth of which appear only once. Sequencing input: blood. These receptor sequences come from a woman aged 25 to 45 with Graves' hyperthyroidism that later progressed to Graves' ophthalmopathy. Each CDR3 is given with its conserved first and last residue. Each record gives: V gene, clone size, CDR3 protein. The size entry is marked missing in some rows and otherwise reads once, few, many or a size class.

V gene: TRBV29-1; clone size: few; CDR3 protein: CSVFLDGYTF
V gene: TRBV7-2; clone size: many; CDR3 protein: CASSLRGSNTDTQYF
V gene: TRBV7-8; clone size: many; CDR3 protein: CASRTDRGRRRLAGVNEQFF
V gene: TRBV5-5; clone size: many; CDR3 protein: CASSSPSGRERDTQYF
V gene: TRBV5-1; clone size: many; CDR3 protein: CASSVAFKTGRTDTQYF
V gene: TRBV19; clone size: many; CDR3 protein: CASNLGGRGDQPQHF
V gene: TRBV27; clone size: many; CDR3 protein: CASSLPGQPQHF
V gene: TRBV5-6; clone size: many; CDR3 protein: CASSLALSTGDGVGEQYF
V gene: TRBV12-3/TRBV12-4; clone size: many; CDR3 protein: CASSRRGGGNEKLFF
V gene: TRBV30; clone size: many; CDR3 protein: CAWSVVAGGSTDTQYF
V gene: TRBV6-2/TRBV6-3; clone size: few; CDR3 protein: CASSYVLASNEQFF
V gene: TRBV27; clone size: many; CDR3 protein: CASSLSGLLYEQYF
V gene: TRBV25-1; clone size: many; CDR3 protein: CASIGTSGSSYEQYF
V gene: TRBV3-1; clone size: many; CDR3 protein: CASSQDGRNQPQHF
V gene: TRBV4-2; clone size: few; CDR3 protein: CASSMGQAAQKLFF
V gene: TRBV27; clone size: few; CDR3 protein: CAGSLFPGTSGRNEQFF
V gene: TRBV5-1; clone size: few; CDR3 protein: CASSRLGFYNSPLHF
V gene: TRBV12-3/TRBV12-4; clone size: many; CDR3 protein: CASSDARDGRDGYTF
V gene: TRBV28; clone size: many; CDR3 protein: CASGDNGRYTF
V gene: TRBV7-2; clone size: many; CDR3 protein: CASSHGLAKPANTGELFF
V gene: TRBV9; clone size: once; CDR3 protein: CASSVAGGYTGELFF
V gene: TRBV24-1; clone size: NA; CDR3 protein: CATSDFRTGHPNYGYTF
V gene: TRBV19; clone size: NA; CDR3 protein: CASSRDINEQFF
V gene: TRBV6-1; clone size: few; CDR3 protein: CASNVAGMSYNEQFF
V gene: TRBV6-2/TRBV6-3; clone size: few; CDR3 protein: CASRYLAGAGEQFF
V gene: TRBV6-5; clone size: many; CDR3 protein: CASSYSPSAGGLNEQFF
V gene: TRBV18; clone size: many; CDR3 protein: CASTSGNQYYEQYF
V gene: TRBV28; clone size: many; CDR3 protein: CASSLEGQPQHF
V gene: TRBV28; clone size: many; CDR3 protein: CATHPSGTQETQYF
V gene: TRBV15; clone size: NA; CDR3 protein: CATSRDHSGLAKNIQYF
V gene: TRBV20-1; clone size: NA; CDR3 protein: CSARDTPSSYEQYF
V gene: TRBV7-9; clone size: many; CDR3 protein: CASSPQGATTDTQYF
V gene: TRBV7-3; clone size: many; CDR3 protein: CASSLNPYPSHYNEQFF
V gene: TRBV7-8; clone size: few; CDR3 protein: CASSSSGSDPYEQYF
V gene: TRBV3-2; clone size: many; CDR3 protein: CASSHCYCSYNEQFF
V gene: TRBV4-3; clone size: few; CDR3 protein: CASSQDSSWGADTQYF
V gene: TRBV7-9; clone size: many; CDR3 protein: CASSLVGTGFDEQYF
V gene: TRBV27; clone size: many; CDR3 protein: CASSLYPDLEQYF
V gene: TRBV7-3; clone size: many; CDR3 protein: CASTDGSRNEQFF
V gene: TRBV30; clone size: many; CDR3 protein: CAWDKRRAGVNEQFF
V gene: TRBV9; clone size: NA; CDR3 protein: CASSVGVDASYEQYF
V gene: TRBV20-1; clone size: many; CDR3 protein: CSARHQGGSNQPQHF